This TCR beta chain comes out of a study of blood T cell repertoires in COVID-19. Only in-frame clones appear in the TCRdb table, and some are missing; sequencing was by immunoSEQ multiplex PCR. Among just over 300,000 clones, about 90% were seen once, and the ten largest hold 1.8%. Sequenced: peripheral blood. The sequence came from a woman in her 30s with COVID-19, enrolled during active disease.

This CDR3 reads CASSLTRTGWQPQHF. The CDR3 DNA reads as TGTGCCAGCAGTTTAACGAGGACAGGGTGGCAGCCCCAGCATTTT. The chain combines TRBV28 with TRBJ1-5; 8 bases are shared with TRBD1. Germline V gene sequence: CDR1 MDHEN, CDR2 SYDVKM. The CDR3 runs to 15 residues. The V gene end was trimmed by 2 bases and the J gene end by 7 bases; junction bases not matched to a gene: 7.